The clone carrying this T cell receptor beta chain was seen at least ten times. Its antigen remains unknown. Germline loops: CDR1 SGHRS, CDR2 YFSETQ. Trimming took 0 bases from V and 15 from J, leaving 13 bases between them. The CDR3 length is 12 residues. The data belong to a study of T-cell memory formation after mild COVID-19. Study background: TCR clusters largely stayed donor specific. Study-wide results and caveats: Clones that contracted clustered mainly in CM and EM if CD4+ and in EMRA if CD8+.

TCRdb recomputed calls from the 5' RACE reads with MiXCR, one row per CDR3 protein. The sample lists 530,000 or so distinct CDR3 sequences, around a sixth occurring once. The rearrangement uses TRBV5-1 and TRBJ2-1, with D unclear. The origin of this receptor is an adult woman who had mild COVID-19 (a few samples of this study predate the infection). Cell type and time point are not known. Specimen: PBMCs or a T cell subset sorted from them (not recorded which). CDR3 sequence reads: CASSLADQTRFF. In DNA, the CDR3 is TGCGCCAGCAGCTTGGCCGACCAAACTCGGTTCTTC.